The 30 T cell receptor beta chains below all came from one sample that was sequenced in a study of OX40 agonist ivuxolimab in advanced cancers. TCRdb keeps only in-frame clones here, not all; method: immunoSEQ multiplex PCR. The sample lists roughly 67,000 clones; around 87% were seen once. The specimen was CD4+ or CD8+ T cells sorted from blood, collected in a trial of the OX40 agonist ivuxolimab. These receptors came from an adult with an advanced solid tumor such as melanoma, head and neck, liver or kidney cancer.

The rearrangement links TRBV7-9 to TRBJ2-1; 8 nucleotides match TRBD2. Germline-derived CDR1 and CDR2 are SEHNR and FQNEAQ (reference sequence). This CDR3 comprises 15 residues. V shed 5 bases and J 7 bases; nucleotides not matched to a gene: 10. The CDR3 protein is CASSPIRGGLNEQFF. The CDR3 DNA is TGTGCCAGCAGCCCCATTCGCGGGGGGCTAAATGAGCAGTTCTTC.

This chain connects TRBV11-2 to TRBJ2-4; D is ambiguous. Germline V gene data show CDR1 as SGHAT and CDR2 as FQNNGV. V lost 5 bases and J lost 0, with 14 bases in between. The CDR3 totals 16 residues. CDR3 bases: TGTGCCAGCAGCGGTCTCCCGCGGCAAGCCAAAAACATTCAGTACTTC. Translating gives CASSGLPRQAKNIQYF.

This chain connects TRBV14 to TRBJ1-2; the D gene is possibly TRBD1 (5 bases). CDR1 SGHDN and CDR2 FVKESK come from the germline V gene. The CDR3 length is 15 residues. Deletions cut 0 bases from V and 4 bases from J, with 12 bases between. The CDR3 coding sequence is TGTGCCAGCAGCCAAGAGGGACGTGGGCGCTATGGCTACACCTTC. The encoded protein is CASSQEGRGRYGYTF.

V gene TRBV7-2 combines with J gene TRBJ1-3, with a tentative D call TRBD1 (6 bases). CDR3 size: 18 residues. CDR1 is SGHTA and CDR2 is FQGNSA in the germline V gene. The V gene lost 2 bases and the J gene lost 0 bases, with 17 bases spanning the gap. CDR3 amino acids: CASSLRGAGALSGNTIYF. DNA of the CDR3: TGTGCCAGCAGCTTAAGGGGGGCCGGGGCCCTCTCTGGAAACACCATATATTTT.

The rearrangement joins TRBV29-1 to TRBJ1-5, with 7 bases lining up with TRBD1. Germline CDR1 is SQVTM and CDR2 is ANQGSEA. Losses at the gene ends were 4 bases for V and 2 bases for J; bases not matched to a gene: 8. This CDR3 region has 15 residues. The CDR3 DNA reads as TGCAGCGTTGCAGGGGGATTCCTCGGCAATCAGCCCCAGCATTTT. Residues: CSVAGGFLGNQPQHF.

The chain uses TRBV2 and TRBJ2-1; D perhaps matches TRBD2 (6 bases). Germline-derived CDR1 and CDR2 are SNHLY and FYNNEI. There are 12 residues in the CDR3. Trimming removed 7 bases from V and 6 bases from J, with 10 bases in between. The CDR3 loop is CASIRLGNEQFF. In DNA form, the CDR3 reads TGTGCCAGCATCAGACTAGGCAATGAGCAGTTCTTC. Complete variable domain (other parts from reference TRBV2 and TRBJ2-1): EPEVTQTPSHQVTQMGQEVILRCVPISNHLYFYWYRQILGQKVEFLVSFYNNEISEKSEIFDDQFSVERPDGSNFTLKIRSTKLEDSAMYFCASIRLGNEQFFGPGTRLTVL.

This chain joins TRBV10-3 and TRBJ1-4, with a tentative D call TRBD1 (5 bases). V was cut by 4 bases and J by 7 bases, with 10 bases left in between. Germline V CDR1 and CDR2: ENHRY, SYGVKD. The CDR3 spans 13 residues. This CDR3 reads CAISGQGGEKLFF. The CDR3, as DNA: TGTGCCATCAGTGGCCAGGGCGGTGAAAAACTGTTTTTT.

Here the CDR3 DNA reads TGCGCCAGCAGCCCGAGAAGCAGGGAAAACACCGGGGAGCTGTTTTTT. Protein: CASSPRSRENTGELFF. The chain uses TRBV5-1 and TRBJ2-2; TRBD1 might be the D (5 bases). This CDR3 has 16 residues. Germline-derived CDR1 and CDR2 are SGHRS and YFSETQ. Trimming removed 4 bases at V and 2 bases at J, with 15 bases between. Full variable domain (missing parts from reference TRBV5-1 and TRBJ2-2): KAGVTQTPRYLIKTRGQQVTLSCSPISGHRSVSWYQQTPGQGLQFLFEYFSETQRNKGNFPGRFSGRQFSNSRSEMNVSTLELGDSALYLCASSPRSRENTGELFFGEGSRLTVL.

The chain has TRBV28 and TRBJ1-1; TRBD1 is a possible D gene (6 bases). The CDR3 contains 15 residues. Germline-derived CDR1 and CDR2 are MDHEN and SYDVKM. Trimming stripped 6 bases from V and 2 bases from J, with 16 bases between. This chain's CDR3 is CASSSTGQFNTEAFF. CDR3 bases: TGTGCCAGCAGCTCTACTGGACAGTTCAACACTGAAGCTTTCTTT.

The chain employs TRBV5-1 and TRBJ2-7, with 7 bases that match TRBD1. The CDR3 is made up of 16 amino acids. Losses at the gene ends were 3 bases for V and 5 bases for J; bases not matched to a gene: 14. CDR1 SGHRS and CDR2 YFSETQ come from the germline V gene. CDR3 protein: CASSSYRQGRSNEQYF. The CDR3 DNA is TGCGCCAGCAGCTCCTACAGACAGGGACGTTCAAACGAGCAGTACTTC.

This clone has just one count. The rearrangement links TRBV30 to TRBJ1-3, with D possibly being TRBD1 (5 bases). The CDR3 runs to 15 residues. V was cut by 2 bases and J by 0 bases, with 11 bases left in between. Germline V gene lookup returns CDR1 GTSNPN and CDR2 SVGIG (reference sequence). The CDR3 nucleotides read TGTGCCTGGAGTACCAAGGACAACTCTGGAAACACCATATATTTT. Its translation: CAWSTKDNSGNTIYF.

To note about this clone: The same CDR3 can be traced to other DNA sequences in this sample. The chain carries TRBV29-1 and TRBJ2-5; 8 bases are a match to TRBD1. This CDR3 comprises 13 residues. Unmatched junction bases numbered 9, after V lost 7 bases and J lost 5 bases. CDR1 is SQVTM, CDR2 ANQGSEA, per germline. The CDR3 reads CSGTGTGGETQYF. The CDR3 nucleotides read TGCAGCGGGACCGGGACAGGAGGTGAGACCCAGTACTTC.

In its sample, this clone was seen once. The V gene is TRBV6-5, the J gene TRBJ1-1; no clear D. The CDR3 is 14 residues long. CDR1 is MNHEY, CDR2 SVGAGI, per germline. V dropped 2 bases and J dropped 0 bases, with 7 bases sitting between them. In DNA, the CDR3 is TGTGCCAGCAGTTACGAGAAAATGAACACTGAAGCTTTCTTT. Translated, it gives CASSYEKMNTEAFF.

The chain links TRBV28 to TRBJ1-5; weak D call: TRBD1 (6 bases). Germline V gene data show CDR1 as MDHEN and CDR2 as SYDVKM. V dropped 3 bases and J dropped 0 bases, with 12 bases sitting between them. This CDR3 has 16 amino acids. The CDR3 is CASSFPWTASNQPQHF. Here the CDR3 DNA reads TGTGCCAGCAGTTTCCCCTGGACAGCTAGCAATCAGCCCCAGCATTTT.

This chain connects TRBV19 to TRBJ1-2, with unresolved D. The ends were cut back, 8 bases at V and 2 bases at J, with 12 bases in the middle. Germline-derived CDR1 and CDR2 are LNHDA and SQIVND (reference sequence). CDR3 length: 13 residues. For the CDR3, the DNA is TGTGCCAGTGGCCCACAATTAAACTATGGCTACACCTTC. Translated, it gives CASGPQLNYGYTF.

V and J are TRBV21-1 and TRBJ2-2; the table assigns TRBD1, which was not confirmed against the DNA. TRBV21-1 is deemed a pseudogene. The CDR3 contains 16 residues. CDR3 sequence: CASSRPGTGHTGELFF. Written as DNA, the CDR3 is TGTGCCAGCAGCCGACCTGGGACAGGTCACACCGGGGAGCTGTTTTTT.

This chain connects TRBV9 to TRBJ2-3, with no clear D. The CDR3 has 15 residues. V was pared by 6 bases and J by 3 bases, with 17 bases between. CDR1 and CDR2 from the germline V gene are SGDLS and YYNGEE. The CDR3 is CASNSLRAVTDTQYF. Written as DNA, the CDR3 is TGTGCCAGCAACTCTTTAAGGGCAGTAACAGATACGCAGTATTTT.

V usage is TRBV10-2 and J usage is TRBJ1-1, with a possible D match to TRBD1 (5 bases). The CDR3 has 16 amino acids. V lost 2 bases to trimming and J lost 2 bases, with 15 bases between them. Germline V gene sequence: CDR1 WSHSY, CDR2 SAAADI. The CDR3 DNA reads TGCGCCAGCAGTGAGCTGCCGGGGCCGACTAACACTGAAGCTTTCTTT. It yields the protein CASSELPGPTNTEAFF.

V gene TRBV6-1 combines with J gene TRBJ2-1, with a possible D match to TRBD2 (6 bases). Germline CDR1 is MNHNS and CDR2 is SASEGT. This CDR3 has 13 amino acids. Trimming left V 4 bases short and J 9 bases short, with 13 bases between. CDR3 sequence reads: CASSVLIGGEQFF. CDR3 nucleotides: TGTGCCAGCAGTGTGCTTATCGGGGGTGAGCAGTTCTTC.

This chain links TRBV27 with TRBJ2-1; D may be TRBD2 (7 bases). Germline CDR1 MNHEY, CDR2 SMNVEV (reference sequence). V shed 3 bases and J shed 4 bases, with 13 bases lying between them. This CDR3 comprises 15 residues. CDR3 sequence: CASSFIAGAYNEQFF. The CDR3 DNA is TGTGCCAGCAGTTTTATCGCGGGGGCTTACAATGAGCAGTTCTTC.

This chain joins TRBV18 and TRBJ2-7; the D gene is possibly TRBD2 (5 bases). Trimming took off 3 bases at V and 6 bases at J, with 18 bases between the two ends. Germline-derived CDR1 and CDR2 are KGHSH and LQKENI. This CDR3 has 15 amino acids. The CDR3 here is CASSPWPPGSVEQYF. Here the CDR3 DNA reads TGTGCCAGCTCACCCTGGCCGCCGGGGAGTGTCGAGCAGTACTTC.

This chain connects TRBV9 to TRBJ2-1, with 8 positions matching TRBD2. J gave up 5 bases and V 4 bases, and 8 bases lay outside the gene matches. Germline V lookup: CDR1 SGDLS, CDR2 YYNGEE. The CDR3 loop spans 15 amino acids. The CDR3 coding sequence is TGTGCCAGCAGCCCCTCCCCGGGGGGGCACAATGAGCAGTTCTTC. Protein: CASSPSPGGHNEQFF.

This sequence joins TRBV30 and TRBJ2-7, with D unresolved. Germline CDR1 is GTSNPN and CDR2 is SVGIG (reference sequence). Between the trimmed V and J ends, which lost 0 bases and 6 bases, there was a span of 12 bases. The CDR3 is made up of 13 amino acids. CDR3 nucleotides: TGTGCCTGGAGTGTACCGTTGAATGGCGAGCAGTACTTC. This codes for CAWSVPLNGEQYF. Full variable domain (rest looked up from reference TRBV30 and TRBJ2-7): SQTIHQWPATLVQPVGSPLSLECTVEGTSNPNLYWYRQAAGRGLQLLFYSVGIGQISSEVPQNLSASRPQDRQFILSSKKLLLSDSGFYLCAWSVPLNGEQYFGPGTRLTVT.

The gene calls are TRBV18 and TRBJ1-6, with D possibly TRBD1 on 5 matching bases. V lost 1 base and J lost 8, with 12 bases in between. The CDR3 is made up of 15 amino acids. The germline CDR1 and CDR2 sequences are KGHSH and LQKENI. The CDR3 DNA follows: TGTGCCAGCTCACCACAGCAGGGCGGGGATTCACCCCTCCACTTT. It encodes CASSPQQGGDSPLHF. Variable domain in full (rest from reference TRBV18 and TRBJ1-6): NAGVMQNPRHLVRRRGQEARLRCSPMKGHSHVYWYRQLPEEGLKFMVYLQKENIIDESGMPKERFSAEFPKEGPSILRIQQVVRGDSAAYFCASSPQQGGDSPLHFGNGTRLTVT.

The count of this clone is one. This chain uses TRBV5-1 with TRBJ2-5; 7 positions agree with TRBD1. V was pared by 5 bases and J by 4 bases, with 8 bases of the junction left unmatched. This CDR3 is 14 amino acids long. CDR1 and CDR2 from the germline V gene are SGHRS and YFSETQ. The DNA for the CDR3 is TGCGCCAGCAGGCAACAGGGGTTGACAGAGACCCAGTACTTC. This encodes CASRQQGLTETQYF. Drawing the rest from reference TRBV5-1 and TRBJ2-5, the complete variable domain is KAGVTQTPRYLIKTRGQQVTLSCSPISGHRSVSWYQQTPGQGLQFLFEYFSETQRNKGNFPGRFSGRQFSNSRSEMNVSTLELGDSALYLCASRQQGLTETQYFGPGTRLLVL.

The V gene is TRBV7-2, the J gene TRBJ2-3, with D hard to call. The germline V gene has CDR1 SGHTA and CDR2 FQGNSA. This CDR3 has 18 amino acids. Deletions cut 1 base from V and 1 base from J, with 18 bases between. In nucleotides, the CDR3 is TGTGCCAGCAGCTTAGACCCCCCTTGGGGTGTAGGCACAGATACGCAGTATTTT. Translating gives CASSLDPPWGVGTDTQYF.

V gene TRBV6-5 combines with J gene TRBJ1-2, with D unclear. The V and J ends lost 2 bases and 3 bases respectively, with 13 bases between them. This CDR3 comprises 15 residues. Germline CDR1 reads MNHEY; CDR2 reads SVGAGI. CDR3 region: CASSYLPQGHYGYTF. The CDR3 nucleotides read TGTGCCAGCAGTTACCTCCCCCAAGGGCACTATGGCTACACCTTC.

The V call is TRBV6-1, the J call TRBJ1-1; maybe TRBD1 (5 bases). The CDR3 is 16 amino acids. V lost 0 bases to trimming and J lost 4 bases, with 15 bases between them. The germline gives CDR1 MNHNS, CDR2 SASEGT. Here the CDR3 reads CASSEAWTSWGTEAFF. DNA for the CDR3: TGTGCCAGCAGTGAAGCGTGGACATCCTGGGGCACTGAAGCTTTCTTT.

Here the CDR3 DNA reads TGTGCCAGCTCACAGTGGGGTGATAATTCACCCCTCCACTTT. The encoded protein is CASSQWGDNSPLHF. The chain combines TRBV18 with TRBJ1-6; no definite D call. This CDR3 has 14 amino acids. CDR1 is KGHSH and CDR2 is LQKENI in the germline V gene. The V and J ends lost 4 bases and 5 bases respectively, with 9 bases between them.

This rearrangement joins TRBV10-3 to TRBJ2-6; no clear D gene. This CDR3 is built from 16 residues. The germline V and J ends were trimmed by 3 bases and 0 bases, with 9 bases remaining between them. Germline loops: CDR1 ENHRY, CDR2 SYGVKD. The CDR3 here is CAISDSSISGANVLTF. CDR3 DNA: TGTGCCATCAGTGACAGTTCGATCTCTGGGGCCAACGTCCTGACTTTC.